This T cell receptor (beta chain) was found in a study of OX40 agonist ivuxolimab in advanced cancers. At the level of the study: Melanoma, hepatocellular carcinoma, head and neck or renal cell cancer occurred in dose-escalation patients.

Profiled with immunoSEQ multiplex PCR; TCRdb holds only in-frame clones, not every one. The sample holds roughly 29,000 clones, around 90% seen once. J was trimmed by 1 base and V by 0 bases; bases with no gene match: 5. The germline CDR1 and CDR2 sequences are SGHAT and FQNNGV. This CDR3 is built from 16 residues. The sequence came from an adult with an advanced solid tumor such as melanoma, head and neck, liver or kidney cancer. The sequenced sample was CD4+ or CD8+ T cells sorted from blood, obtained in a trial of the OX40 agonist ivuxolimab. This chain joins TRBV11-2 and TRBJ2-5; 7 positions match TRBD1. This CDR3 is CASSLDPDRTQETQYF. In nucleotides, the CDR3 is TGTGCCAGCAGCTTAGATCCGGACAGGACCCAAGAGACCCAGTACTTC. Looking up the rest from reference TRBV11-2 and TRBJ2-5 gives the full variable domain: EAGVAQSPRYKIIEKRQSVAFWCNPISGHATLYWYQQILGQGPKLLIQFQNNGVVDDSQLPKDRFSAERLKGVDSTLKIQPAKLEDSAVYLCASSLDPDRTQETQYFGPGTRLLVL.